These 5 T cell receptor beta chains were all obtained from the same sample, sequenced in a study of blood T cell repertoires in COVID-19. The protocol was immunoSEQ multiplex PCR, while the TCRdb copy is restricted to in-frame clones and leaves out a portion. The repertoire holds about 110,000 clones, with about 91% as singletons. The sample was peripheral blood. Every receptor here comes from a man aged 45-65 years with active or convalescent COVID-19.

The chain links TRBV28 to TRBJ1-2; D perhaps matches TRBD1 (6 bases). This CDR3 has 13 amino acids. Germline CDR1 reads MDHEN; CDR2 reads SYDVKM. V dropped 8 bases and J dropped 1 base, with 11 bases sitting between them. As DNA, the CDR3 is TGTGCCAGCGGACAGTCGATTAACTATGGCTACACCTTC. Amino acid sequence: CASGQSINYGYTF.

V gene TRBV15 combines with J gene TRBJ2-4, with a tentative D call TRBD2 (5 bases). The CDR3 spans 15 residues. Trimming removed 1 base from V and 1 base from J, with 8 bases in between. Germline values: CDR1 LNHNV, CDR2 YYDKDF (reference sequence). The CDR3 loop is CATSRVEDAKNIQYF. CDR3 coding DNA: TGTGCCACCAGCAGAGTGGAGGATGCCAAAAACATTCAGTACTTC.

The CDR3 protein is CAWSVHGGQPQHF. CDR3 sequence (DNA): TGTGCCTGGAGTGTTCACGGGGGGCAGCCCCAGCATTTT. This chain uses TRBV30 with TRBJ1-5; possibly TRBD1 for D (5 bases). The CDR3 runs 13 residues. V dropped 0 bases and J dropped 7 bases, with 10 bases sitting between them. Germline CDR1 and CDR2: GTSNPN and SVGIG (reference sequence).

The chain joins TRBV5-7 to TRBJ1-5; D may be TRBD1 (5 bases). TRBV5-7 is an open reading frame, and its role is uncertain. The CDR3 extends over 17 amino acids. V dropped 1 base and J dropped 2 bases, with 16 bases sitting between them. CDR3 amino acids: CASSLLAGPICNQPQHF. The CDR3 nucleotides read TGTGCCAGCAGCTTGTTGGCAGGGCCTATTTGCAATCAGCCCCAGCATTTT.

The chain uses TRBV5-1 and TRBJ1-1; 8 bases match TRBD1. CDR3 length: 14 residues. Germline CDR1 is SGHRS and CDR2 is YFSETQ. V lost 4 bases and J lost 3; bases outside the gene matches: 5. CDR3 coding DNA: TGCGCCAGCAGCCGACAGGGGTTTGACACTGAAGCTTTCTTT. It specifies CASSRQGFDTEAFF.